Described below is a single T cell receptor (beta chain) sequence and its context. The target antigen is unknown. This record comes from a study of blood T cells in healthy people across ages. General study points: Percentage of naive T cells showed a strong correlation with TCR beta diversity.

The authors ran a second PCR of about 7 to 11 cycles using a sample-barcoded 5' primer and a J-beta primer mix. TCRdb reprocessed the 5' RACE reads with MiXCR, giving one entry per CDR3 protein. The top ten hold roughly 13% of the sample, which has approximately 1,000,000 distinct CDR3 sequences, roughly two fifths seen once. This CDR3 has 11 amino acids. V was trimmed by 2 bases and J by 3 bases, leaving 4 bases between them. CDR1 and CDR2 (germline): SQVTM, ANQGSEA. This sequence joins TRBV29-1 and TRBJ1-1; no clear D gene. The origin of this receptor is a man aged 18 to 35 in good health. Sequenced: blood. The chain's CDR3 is CSVEKDTEAFF. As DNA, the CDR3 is TGCAGCGTTGAAAAGGACACTGAAGCTTTCTTT.